This T cell receptor beta chain was recovered during a study of response to subunit inactivated influenza vaccine. Each CDR3 protein is one row after TCRdb ran MiXCR on the RT-PCR reads. This sample yields about 780,000 distinct CDR3 sequences, of which 18% are seen a single time; 11% belongs to the top ten. The CDR3 sequence is 16 residues long. Germline CDR1 is SGDLS and CDR2 is YYNGEE. J lost 3 bases, V lost 5 bases, and 12 bases had no gene match. The table lists this clonotype with a few counts. The chain employs TRBV9 and TRBJ2-7; 9 positions agree with TRBD2. Here the sequenced sample was PBMCs from blood, taken 5 days after vaccination. The TCR was taken from a man in his fifties who received an inactivated influenza vaccine. CDR3 in amino acids: CASSPSGSGRIYEQYF. The CDR3 DNA is TGTGCCAGCAGTCCCTCGGGGAGCGGGAGGATCTACGAGCAGTACTTC.